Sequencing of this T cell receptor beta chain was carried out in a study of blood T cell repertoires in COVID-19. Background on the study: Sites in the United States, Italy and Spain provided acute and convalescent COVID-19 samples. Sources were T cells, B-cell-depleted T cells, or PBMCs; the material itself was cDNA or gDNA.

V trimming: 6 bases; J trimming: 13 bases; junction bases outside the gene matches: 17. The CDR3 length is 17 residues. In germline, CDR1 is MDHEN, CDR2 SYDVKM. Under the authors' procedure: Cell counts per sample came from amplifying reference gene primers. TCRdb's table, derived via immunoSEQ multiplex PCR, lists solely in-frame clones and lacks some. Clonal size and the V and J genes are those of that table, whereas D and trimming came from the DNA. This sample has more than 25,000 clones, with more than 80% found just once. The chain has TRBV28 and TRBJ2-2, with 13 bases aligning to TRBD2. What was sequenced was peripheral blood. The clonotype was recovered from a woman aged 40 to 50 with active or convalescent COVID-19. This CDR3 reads CASSPPGLAGVYGGLFF. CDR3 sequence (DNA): TGTGCCAGCAGCCCCCCCGGACTAGCGGGAGTTTATGGCGGGCTGTTTTTT.